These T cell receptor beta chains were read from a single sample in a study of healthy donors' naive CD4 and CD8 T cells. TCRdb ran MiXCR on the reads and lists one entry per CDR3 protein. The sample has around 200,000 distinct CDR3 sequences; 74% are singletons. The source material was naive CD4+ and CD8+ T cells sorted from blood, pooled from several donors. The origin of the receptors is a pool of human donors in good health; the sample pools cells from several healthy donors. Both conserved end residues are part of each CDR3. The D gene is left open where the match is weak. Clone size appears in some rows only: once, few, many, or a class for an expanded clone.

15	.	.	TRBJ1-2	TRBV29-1	CSVVAPRKGFYGYTF	TGCAGCGTTGTCGCGCCCAGAAAAGGGTTCTATGGCTACACCTTC
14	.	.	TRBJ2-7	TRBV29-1	CSVEDHGLGDEQYF	TGCAGCGTTGAAGATCATGGGCTGGGCGACGAGCAGTACTTC
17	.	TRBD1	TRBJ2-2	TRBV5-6	CASSLARTGQNTGELFF	TGCGCCAGCAGCTTGGCTAGGACAGGTCAAAACACCGGGGAGCTGTTTTTT
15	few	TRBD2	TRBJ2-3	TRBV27	CASSLRGRSPDTQYF	TGTGCCAGCAGTTTGCGCGGGAGGAGTCCAGATACGCAGTATTTT
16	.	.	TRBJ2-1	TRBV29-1	CSVEDSEDSSYNEQFF	TGCAGCGTTGAAGATTCGGAGGATAGCTCCTACAATGAGCAGTTCTTC
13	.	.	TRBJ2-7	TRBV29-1	CSVETALTYEQYF	TGCAGCGTTGAAACAGCGCTAACCTACGAGCAGTACTTC
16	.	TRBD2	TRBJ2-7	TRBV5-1	CASSLGGAGPSYEQYF	TGCGCCAGCAGCTTGGGTGGAGCGGGGCCCTCCTACGAGCAGTACTTC
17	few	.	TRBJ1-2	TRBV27	CASSKLSTAGGLYGYTF	TGTGCCAGCAGTAAACTCTCGACAGCGGGGGGCCTCTATGGCTACACCTTC
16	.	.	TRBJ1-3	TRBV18	CASSRPGLSSGNTIYF	TGTGCCAGCTCAAGACCGGGACTCAGCTCTGGAAACACCATATATTTT
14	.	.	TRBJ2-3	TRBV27	CASSLSRGGDTQYF	TGTGCCAGCAGTTTATCCAGGGGTGGAGATACGCAGTATTTT
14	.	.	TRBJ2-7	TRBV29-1	CSVEEGHGSYEQYF	TGCAGCGTTGAAGAAGGCCACGGGTCCTACGAGCAGTACTTC